A single sample is the source of the 22 T cell receptor beta chains below, sequenced in a study of shared clonotypes between healthy human individuals. The protocol was immunoSEQ multiplex PCR, while the TCRdb copy is restricted to in-frame clones and leaves out a portion. Of about 1 million clones detected, about 75% appear once; the ten largest clones hold 1.5%. The material sequenced was memory CD4+ T cells sorted from blood. Subset given: CD45RA-negative fraction. All receptors derive from a man aged 18 to 29 in good health.

The genes are TRBV11-2 and TRBJ1-1; no reliable D call. The CDR3 runs 11 residues. Germline V lookup: CDR1 SGHAT, CDR2 FQNNGV. V gave up 2 bases and J gave up 8 bases, with 6 bases separating them. CDR3: CASSLTVEAFF. In nucleotides, the CDR3 is TGTGCCAGCAGCTTAACCGTCGAAGCTTTCTTT.

The chain uses TRBV29-1 and TRBJ2-1, with 8 bases matching TRBD2. V shed 6 bases and J 10 bases; nucleotides not matched to a gene: 8. Germline CDR1 reads SQVTM; CDR2 reads ANQGSEA. CDR3 size: 12 residues. CDR3 DNA sequence: TGCAGCGTGGAGGCTAGCGGGCCGGAGCAGTTCTTC. This gives the protein CSVEASGPEQFF.

The gene calls are TRBV6-1 and TRBJ1-1, with D perhaps matching TRBD1 (6 bases). This CDR3 spans 14 amino acids. With 7 bases removed from V and 2 bases from J, the gap between germline ends came to 14 bases. Germline V gives CDR1 MNHNS, CDR2 SASEGT. CDR3 sequence reads: CASIGGGVNTEAFF. The CDR3 region has the DNA TGTGCCAGCATTGGAGGGGGGGTAAACACTGAAGCTTTCTTT.

The chain couples TRBV5-1 to TRBJ1-2; the D gene is possibly TRBD1 (6 bases). The CDR3 runs to 14 residues. The V end lost 8 bases, the J end lost 7 bases, and 21 bases lay between the germline ends. Germline CDR1 SGHRS, CDR2 YFSETQ. CDR3 loop: CASRHQQGSSGYTF. The CDR3 DNA sequence: TGCGCCAGTAGGCACCAACAGGGAAGTAGTGGCTACACCTTC.

The chain links TRBV5-1 to TRBJ2-2; D is possibly TRBD2 (6 bases). The ends were cut back, 0 bases at V and 2 bases at J, with 11 bases in the middle. The CDR3 covers 16 residues. Germline V gene lookup returns CDR1 SGHRS and CDR2 YFSETQ. The CDR3 here is CASSLAGDANTGELFF. The CDR3 DNA sequence: TGCGCCAGCAGCTTGGCGGGGGACGCTAACACCGGGGAGCTGTTTTTT.

This chain joins TRBV28 and TRBJ2-3; D possibly matches TRBD1 or TRBD2 (5 bases each). This CDR3 is 14 amino acids long. The V end was cut by 6 bases, the J end by 4 bases, with 14 bases between. Germline V lookup: CDR1 MDHEN, CDR2 SYDVKM. For the CDR3, the DNA is TGTGCCAGCAGGAGGAACGGGGCTGCAGATACGCAGTATTTT. It is translated as CASRRNGAADTQYF.

V is TRBV5-1 and J is TRBJ2-7; D perhaps matches TRBD1 (6 bases). V lost 4 bases, J lost 0 bases, and 14 bases lay in between. The CDR3 is made up of 15 amino acids. CDR1 SGHRS and CDR2 YFSETQ come from the germline V gene. DNA for the CDR3: TGCGCCAGCAGCCCGGACAGCGCTATCTCCTACGAGCAGTACTTC. Protein sequence: CASSPDSAISYEQYF.

The chain recombines TRBV19 with TRBJ1-5; perhaps TRBD1 as D (6 bases). CDR1 and CDR2 from the germline V gene are LNHDA and SQIVND (reference sequence). The ends were cut back, 5 bases at V and 0 bases at J, with 20 bases in the middle. The CDR3 is made up of 18 amino acids. The CDR3 nucleotides are TGTGCCAGTAGTCCCAGGCAGGGGCAGGGGTATAGCAATCAGCCCCAGCATTTT. It yields the protein CASSPRQGQGYSNQPQHF.

The chain has TRBV29-1 and TRBJ2-7; TRBD1 is a possible D gene (6 bases). The germline V gene encodes CDR1 SQVTM and CDR2 ANQGSEA. The CDR3 is 13 residues long. The V end was cut by 4 bases, the J end by 12 bases, with 22 bases between. The CDR3 reads CSVVGLDQGLRYF. CDR3 in DNA: TGCAGCGTTGTGGGCTTGGACCAGGGGTTGCGGTACTTC.

The V and J genes are TRBV19 and TRBJ1-2; D is perhaps TRBD1 (6 bases). CDR1 and CDR2 from the germline V gene are LNHDA and SQIVND (reference sequence). This CDR3 has 13 amino acids. Trimming removed 7 bases at V and 3 bases at J, with 12 bases between. CDR3 in amino acids: CASKRGGDYGYTF. The CDR3 DNA reads as TGTGCCAGTAAACGAGGGGGTGACTATGGCTACACCTTC. Using reference TRBV19 and TRBJ1-2 for the parts outside the CDR3, the full variable domain is DGGITQSPKYLFRKEGQNVTLSCEQNLNHDAMYWYRQDPGQGLRLIYYSQIVNDFQKGDIAEGYSVSREKKESFPLTVTSAQKNPTAFYLCASKRGGDYGYTFGSGTRLTVV.

The chain has TRBV6-5 and TRBJ2-1; 7 bases fit TRBD2. The CDR3 has 13 amino acids. In germline, CDR1 is MNHEY, CDR2 SVGAGI. J gave up 4 bases and V 9 bases, and 6 bases lay outside the gene matches. CDR3 bases: TGTGCCAGTAAGCGGGGTAAATACAATGAGCAGTTCTTC. Amino acid sequence: CASKRGKYNEQFF.

The chain recombines TRBV4-2 with TRBJ2-5; 11 bases are shared with TRBD2. The CDR3 runs 16 residues. From germline, CDR1 is LGHNA and CDR2 YNFKEQ. V shed 4 bases, J shed 5 bases, and the junction held 9 bases outside the gene matches. The DNA of the CDR3 is TGTGCCAGCAGCCCCGGCGGTAGCGGGGGGGCGGAGACCCAGTACTTC. Its protein product is CASSPGGSGGAETQYF.

The rearrangement uses TRBV9 and TRBJ1-2, with 7 positions matching TRBD1. Germline V CDR1 and CDR2: SGDLS, YYNGEE. V lost 4 bases and J lost 3; bases outside the gene matches: 6. CDR3 length: 14 residues. For the CDR3, the DNA is TGTGCCAGCAGCTCGCCGGGACAGTACTATGGCTACACCTTC. Its protein product is CASSSPGQYYGYTF.

The chain combines TRBV4-1 with TRBJ2-1; D gene uncertain. The CDR3 has 13 residues. V was cut by 3 bases and J by 6 bases, with 9 bases left in between. CDR1 is MGHRA, CDR2 YSYEKL, per germline. The CDR3 DNA is TGCGCCAGCAGCCACCCCCACAGCAATGAGCAGTTCTTC. Its translation: CASSHPHSNEQFF.

V is TRBV12-5 and J is TRBJ1-1; perhaps TRBD1 as D (5 bases). Deletions cut 0 bases from V and 1 base from J, with 12 bases between. CDR3 size: 16 residues. CDR1 is LGHNT, CDR2 FRNRAP, per germline. DNA of the CDR3: TGTGCTAGTGGTTTGGTACTGGGCAGGGAGAACACTGAAGCTTTCTTT. This encodes CASGLVLGRENTEAFF.

This clone was picked up a small number of times. J is TRBJ2-5 and V is TRBV18, with 8 bases aligning to TRBD2. The germline V gene encodes CDR1 KGHSH and CDR2 LQKENI. The trim removed 6 bases at V and 2 bases at J, leaving 8 bases unmatched. This CDR3 is 15 amino acids long. The CDR3 nucleotides are TGTGCCAGCTCCCTACAGCGGGGGACACAAGAGACCCAGTACTTC. Protein product: CASSLQRGTQETQYF.

The rearrangement uses TRBV5-1 and TRBJ2-1; 9 nucleotides match TRBD1. This CDR3 spans 17 amino acids. Germline values: CDR1 SGHRS, CDR2 YFSETQ. The junction had 11 bases not matched to a gene; V was cut back by 1 base and J by 6 bases. In nucleotides, the CDR3 is TGCGCCAGCAGCTTGATCCTAGCCAAGGACAGGGGCAATGAGCAGTTCTTC. This encodes CASSLILAKDRGNEQFF. The full variable domain, in which reference TRBV5-1 and TRBJ2-1 provide the parts outside the CDR3, is KAGVTQTPRYLIKTRGQQVTLSCSPISGHRSVSWYQQTPGQGLQFLFEYFSETQRNKGNFPGRFSGRQFSNSRSEMNVSTLELGDSALYLCASSLILAKDRGNEQFFGPGTRLTVL.

The chain joins TRBV19 to TRBJ1-5; no clear D. The V end was cut by 4 bases, the J end by 3 bases, with 10 bases between. CDR1 LNHDA and CDR2 SQIVND come from the germline V gene (reference sequence). There are 14 residues in the CDR3. Here the CDR3 reads CASSTSPANQPQHF. In nucleotides, the CDR3 is TGTGCCAGTAGTACCTCACCTGCCAATCAGCCCCAGCATTTT.

Regarding this clone: Other DNA sequences of this sample code for an identical CDR3. The V and J genes are TRBV29-1 and TRBJ1-1; 8 bases line up with TRBD1. Germline CDR1 SQVTM, CDR2 ANQGSEA. With V trimmed by 6 bases and J by 7 bases, 4 bases remained unmatched. The CDR3 runs to 11 residues. CDR3: CSVGTGSEAFF. As DNA, the CDR3 is TGCAGCGTAGGGACAGGAAGTGAAGCTTTCTTT.

The chain couples TRBV4-3 to TRBJ2-7; 7 bases align to TRBD2. CDR1 and CDR2 from the germline V gene are LGHNA and YSLEER. CDR3 length: 15 amino acids. Germline trimming cut 0 bases from V and 3 bases from J; bases unmatched to any gene: 5. The CDR3 is CASSQEVRGSYEQYF. CDR3 sequence (DNA): TGCGCCAGCAGCCAAGAAGTGCGGGGGAGCTACGAGCAGTACTTC.

This clone was seen once. The chain links TRBV18 to TRBJ2-1; possibly TRBD1 for D (8 bases). Germline CDR1 is KGHSH and CDR2 is LQKENI. This CDR3 contains 14 residues. V was clipped by 2 bases and J by 7 bases, with 12 bases between them. CDR3 bases: TGTGCCAGCTCACCAGGACAGGGAGGGAATGAGCAGTTCTTC. It specifies CASSPGQGGNEQFF.

The chain couples TRBV19 to TRBJ1-5; no clear D gene. CDR3 length: 13 amino acids. Looked up from germline, CDR1 is LNHDA and CDR2 is SQIVND (reference sequence). Trimming left V 3 bases short and J 4 bases short, with 7 bases between. The CDR3 here is CASSIVANQPQHF. The CDR3 DNA reads TGTGCCAGTAGTATCGTAGCTAATCAGCCCCAGCATTTT.